One sample yielded the 10 T cell receptor beta chains listed below, sequenced in a study of T cell changes during pregnancy in multiple sclerosis. Method: immunoSEQ multiplex PCR; TCRdb's copy keeps in-frame clones and lacks some. The sample records about 84,000 clones, 85% to 95% being singletons. Specimen: peripheral blood, collected in the third trimester of pregnancy. These receptors all stem from a female donor with multiple sclerosis, enrolled in a pregnancy study.

The CDR3 coding sequence is TGTGCCAGCAGCCAAGCAGGGGCCCTGCAGTACTTC. Translated: CASSQAGALQYF. This sequence joins TRBV14 and TRBJ2-7; TRBD1 might be the D (6 bases). Germline values: CDR1 SGHDN, CDR2 FVKESK. The V end was cut by 1 base, the J end by 9 bases, with 10 bases between. The CDR3 runs to 12 residues.

This clone was detected only once. The CDR3 DNA reads TGTGCCAGCAGCTCGTACGAGCAGTACTTC. It specifies CASSSYEQYF. The genes are TRBV7-9 and TRBJ2-7; D is unresolved. Deletions cut 4 bases from V and 4 bases from J, with 2 bases between. In germline, CDR1 is SEHNR, CDR2 FQNEAQ (reference sequence). The CDR3 consists of 10 residues. The full variable domain, with the rest looked up from reference TRBV7-9 and TRBJ2-7, is DTGVSQNPRHKITKRGQNVTFRCDPISEHNRLYWYRQTLGQGPEFLTYFQNEAQLEKSRLLSDRFSAERPKGSFSTLEIQRTEQGDSAMYLCASSSYEQYFGPGTRLTVT.

This clone was seen only a few times. The chain links TRBV29-1 to TRBJ1-1; 7 bases line up with TRBD1. Germline trimming cut 6 bases from V and 6 bases from J; bases unmatched to any gene: 10. CDR3 size: 13 residues. The V gene's germline CDR1 is SQVTM and CDR2 ANQGSEA. This chain's CDR3 is CSVEQGFWAEAFF. The CDR3, as DNA: TGCAGCGTAGAACAGGGGTTTTGGGCTGAAGCTTTCTTT. Together with reference TRBV29-1 and TRBJ1-1, the CDR3 gives the full variable domain: SAVISQKPSRDICQRGTSLTIQCQVDSQVTMMFWYRQQPGQSLTLIATANQGSEATYESGFVIDKFPISRPNLTFSTLTVSNMSPEDSSIYLCSVEQGFWAEAFFGQGTRLTVV.

The CDR3 DNA follows: TGTGCCAGCAGCTTAGTGGGACAGGGCAATTCACCCCTCCACTTT. It translates to CASSLVGQGNSPLHF. This sequence joins TRBV7-6 and TRBJ1-6; 9 bases fit TRBD1. CDR3 length: 15 amino acids. Trimming at V came to 1 base and at J to 7 bases, leaving 2 bases not matched to a gene. Germline lookup yields CDR1 SGHVS and CDR2 FNYEAQ.

The CDR3 DNA reads as TGTGCCAGCAGTCCCCTGTCAGGGGTTGGGCAGCCCCAGCATTTT. This translates into CASSPLSGVGQPQHF. The gene calls are TRBV6-1 and TRBJ1-5; a weak D match, TRBD1 (6 bases). This CDR3 comprises 15 residues. V lost 5 bases to trimming and J lost 7 bases, with 18 bases between them. Germline assignment: CDR1 MNHNS and CDR2 SASEGT.

V gene TRBV6-1 combines with J gene TRBJ1-2, with TRBD1 matching 10 bases. Germline values: CDR1 MNHNS, CDR2 SASEGT. The CDR3 length is 15 residues. V gave up 4 bases and J gave up 4 bases; unmatched junction bases: 6. This chain's CDR3 is CASSVGTGEAYGYTF. CDR3 sequence (DNA): TGTGCCAGCAGTGTTGGGACAGGGGAGGCCTATGGCTACACCTTC.

This chain connects TRBV19 to TRBJ1-2; 7 bases align to TRBD1. Unmatched junction bases numbered 12, after V lost 6 bases and J lost 2 bases. CDR1 and CDR2 (germline): LNHDA, SQIVND (reference sequence). CDR3 length: 16 amino acids. The CDR3 loop is CASRGTVWKDNYGYTF. The CDR3 bases are TGTGCCAGTAGGGGGACAGTTTGGAAAGACAACTATGGCTACACCTTC.

The chain recombines TRBV29-1 with TRBJ2-1, with D perhaps TRBD2 (5 bases). The germline CDR1 and CDR2 sequences are SQVTM and ANQGSEA. The CDR3 runs to 16 residues. The V and J ends lost 1 base and 0 bases respectively, with 13 bases between them. The CDR3 DNA reads as TGCAGCGTTGAAGGTACGGAGGAGAGCTCCTACAATGAGCAGTTCTTC. Residues: CSVEGTEESSYNEQFF.

V usage is TRBV7-9 and J usage is TRBJ2-6; the D gene is possibly TRBD2 (7 bases). The CDR3 contains 16 residues. The V and J ends lost 1 base and 4 bases respectively, with 11 bases between them. The germline gives CDR1 SEHNR, CDR2 FQNEAQ (reference sequence). DNA of the CDR3: TGTGCCAGCAGCTTAGTCGGGGGGCACGGGGCCAACGTCCTGACTTTC. It is translated as CASSLVGGHGANVLTF.

The rearrangement links TRBV15 to TRBJ2-3; TRBD1 aligns across 7 bases. Germline V gene data show CDR1 as LNHNV and CDR2 as YYDKDF (reference sequence). The CDR3 runs 16 residues. V gave up 3 bases and J gave up 0 bases; unmatched junction bases: 6. CDR3 in amino acids: CATSRGTASSTDTQYF. CDR3 in DNA: TGTGCCACCAGCAGGGGGACAGCCTCTAGCACAGATACGCAGTATTTT.